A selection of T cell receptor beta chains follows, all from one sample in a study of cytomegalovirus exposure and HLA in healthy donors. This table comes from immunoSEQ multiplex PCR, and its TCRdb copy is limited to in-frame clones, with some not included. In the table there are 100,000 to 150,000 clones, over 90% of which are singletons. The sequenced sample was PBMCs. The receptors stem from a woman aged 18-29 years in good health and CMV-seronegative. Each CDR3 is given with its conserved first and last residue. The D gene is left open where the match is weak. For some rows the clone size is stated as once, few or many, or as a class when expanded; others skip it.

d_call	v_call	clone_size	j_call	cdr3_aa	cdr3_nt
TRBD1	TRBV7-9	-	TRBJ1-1	CASSAEGAGVGTEAFF	TGTGCCAGCAGCGCTGAGGGGGCCGGGGTCGGCACTGAAGCTTTCTTT
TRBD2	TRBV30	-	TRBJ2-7	CAWSSGGSSAYEQYF	TGTGCCTGGAGTAGCGGGGGAAGTAGTGCCTACGAGCAGTACTTC
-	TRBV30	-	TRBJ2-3	CAWSVPYNTDTQYF	TGTGCCTGGAGTGTACCCTATAACACAGATACGCAGTATTTT
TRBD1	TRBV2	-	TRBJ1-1	CASSGQGVTEAFF	TGTGCCAGCAGTGGTCAGGGGGTCACTGAAGCTTTCTTT
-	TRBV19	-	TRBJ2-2	CASSIRATVTGELFF	TGTGCCAGTAGTATACGGGCGACAGTAACCGGGGAGCTGTTTTTT
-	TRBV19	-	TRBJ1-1	CASSIATADTEAFF	TGTGCCAGTAGTATAGCCACGGCGGACACTGAAGCTTTCTTT
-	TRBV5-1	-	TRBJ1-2	CASSGLQGSNFGYTF	TGCGCCAGCAGCGGCCTCCAGGGAAGCAACTTCGGCTACACCTTC
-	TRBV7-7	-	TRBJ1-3	CASSLSYSRLGEGGNTIYF	TGTGCCAGCAGCCTTAGCTACTCGCGGTTAGGGGAAGGTGGAAACACCATATATTTT
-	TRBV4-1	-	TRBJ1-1	CASSPLGGDTEAFF	TGCGCCAGCAGCCCTCTGGGGGGGGACACTGAAGCTTTCTTT
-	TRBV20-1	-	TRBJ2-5	CSATRGETQYF	TGCAGTGCTACTAGAGGGGAGACCCAGTACTTC
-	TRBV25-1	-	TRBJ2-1	CASSEFIVASSPHNEQFF	TGTGCCAGCAGTGAGTTCATAGTGGCTAGCTCCCCTCACAATGAGCAGTTCTTC
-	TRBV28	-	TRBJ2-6	CASSPRRGSHSGANVLTF	TGTGCCAGCAGTCCTCGCAGGGGTTCCCACTCTGGGGCCAACGTCCTGACTTTC
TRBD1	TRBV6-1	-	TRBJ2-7	CASRGQGLTYEQYF	TGTGCCAGCAGGGGACAGGGACTTACCTACGAGCAGTACTTC
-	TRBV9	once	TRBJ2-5	CASSPEGSQETQYF	TGTGCCAGCAGCCCAGAAGGGAGCCAAGAGACCCAGTACTTC
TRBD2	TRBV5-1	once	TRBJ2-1	CASSLTRTSGIQFF	TGCGCCAGCAGCCTGACCCGGACTAGCGGAATACAGTTCTTC
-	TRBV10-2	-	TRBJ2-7	CASTSGAMAYEQYF	TGCGCCAGCACCTCTGGAGCGATGGCCTACGAGCAGTACTTC
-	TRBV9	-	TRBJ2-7	CASSARGKNYEQYF	TGTGCCAGCAGCGCCCGGGGGAAGAACTACGAGCAGTACTTC
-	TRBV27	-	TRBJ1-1	CASGEDRENTEAFF	TGTGCCAGCGGAGAGGACAGAGAGAACACTGAAGCTTTCTTT
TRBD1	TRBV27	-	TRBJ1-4	CASRGTGANEKLFF	TGTGCCAGCAGGGGGACAGGGGCTAATGAAAAACTGTTTTTT
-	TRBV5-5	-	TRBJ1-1	CASTPPGSPEAFF	TGTGCCAGCACCCCTCCGGGGAGCCCTGAAGCTTTCTTT
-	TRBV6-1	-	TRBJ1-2	CASSDGTFNYGYTF	TGTGCCAGCAGTGACGGGACATTCAACTATGGCTACACCTTC
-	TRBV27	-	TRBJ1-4	CASRHGGGGVREKLFF	TGTGCCAGCAGGCACGGGGGTGGGGGGGTACGGGAAAAACTGTTTTTT
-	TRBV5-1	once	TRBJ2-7	CASSLDDYPEQYF	TGCGCCAGCAGCTTGGACGACTATCCAGAGCAGTACTTC
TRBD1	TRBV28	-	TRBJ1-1	CASSFPSTGGTEAFF	TGTGCCAGCAGTTTCCCGTCAACAGGGGGGACTGAAGCTTTCTTT
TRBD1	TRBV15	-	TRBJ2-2	CATSRDPGTGNTGELFF	TGTGCCACCAGCAGAGATCCCGGGACAGGGAACACCGGGGAGCTGTTTTTT
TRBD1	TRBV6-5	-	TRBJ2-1	CASSSTGGEQFF	TGTGCCAGCAGTTCTACAGGGGGTGAGCAGTTCTTC
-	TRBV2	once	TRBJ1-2	CASSDLGEGYGYTF	TGTGCCAGCAGTGATCTGGGAGAGGGCTATGGCTACACCTTC
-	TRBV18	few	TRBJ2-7	CASSPGGSEQYF	TGTGCCAGCTCACCTGGGGGCAGCGAGCAGTACTTC
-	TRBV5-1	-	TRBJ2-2	CASQQQTTDTGELFF	TGCGCCAGCCAACAACAGACTACTGACACCGGGGAGCTGTTTTTT
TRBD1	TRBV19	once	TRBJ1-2	CASSFQDRYTF	TGTGCCAGTAGTTTCCAGGACAGGTACACCTTC
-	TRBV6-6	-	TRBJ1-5	CASGPGNQPQHF	TGTGCCAGCGGGCCCGGCAATCAGCCCCAGCATTTT
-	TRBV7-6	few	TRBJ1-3	CASSRSYSSSGNTIYF	TGTGCCAGCAGCCGGTCCTACAGCAGCTCTGGAAACACCATATATTTT
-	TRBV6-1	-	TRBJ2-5	CASSDPSKETQYF	TGTGCCAGCAGTGATCCAAGCAAAGAGACCCAGTACTTC
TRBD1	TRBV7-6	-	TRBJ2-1	CASSADRGFVDEQFF	TGTGCCAGCAGCGCAGACAGGGGATTTGTCGATGAGCAGTTCTTC
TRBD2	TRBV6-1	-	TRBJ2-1	CASSEVLAGGQFF	TGTGCCAGCAGTGAAGTTTTAGCGGGAGGCCAGTTCTTC
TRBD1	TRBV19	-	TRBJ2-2	CASSLDRVSGGELFF	TGTGCCAGTAGCCTAGACAGGGTTAGTGGCGGGGAGCTGTTTTTT
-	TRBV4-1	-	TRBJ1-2	CASSQEATVYGYTF	TGCGCCAGCAGCCAAGAAGCCACCGTCTATGGCTACACCTTC
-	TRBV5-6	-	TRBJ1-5	CASSLQGSNQPQHF	TGTGCCAGCAGCTTACAGGGTAGCAATCAGCCCCAGCATTTT
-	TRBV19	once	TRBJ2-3	CASSTFGGLADTQYF	TGTGCCAGTAGTACGTTCGGAGGGCTCGCAGATACGCAGTATTTT
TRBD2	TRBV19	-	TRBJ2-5	CASSIGGSGEGETQYF	TGTGCCAGTAGTATAGGGGGTAGCGGGGAAGGAGAGACCCAGTACTTC
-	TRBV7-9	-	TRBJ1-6	CASSLPNSPLHF	TGTGCCAGCAGCTTACCGAATTCACCCCTCCACTTT